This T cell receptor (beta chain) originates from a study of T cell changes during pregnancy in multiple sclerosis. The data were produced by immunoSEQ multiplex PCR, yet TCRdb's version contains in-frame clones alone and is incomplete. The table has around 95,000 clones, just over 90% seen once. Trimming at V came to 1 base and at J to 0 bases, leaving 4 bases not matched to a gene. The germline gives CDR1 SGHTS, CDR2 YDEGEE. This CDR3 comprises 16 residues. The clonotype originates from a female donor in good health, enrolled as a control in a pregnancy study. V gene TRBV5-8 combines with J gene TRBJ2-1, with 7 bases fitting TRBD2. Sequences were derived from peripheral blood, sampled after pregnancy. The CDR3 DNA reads TGTGCCAGCAGCTTGTTGCGACTAGCCTCCTACAATGAGCAGTTCTTC. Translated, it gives CASSLLRLASYNEQFF.